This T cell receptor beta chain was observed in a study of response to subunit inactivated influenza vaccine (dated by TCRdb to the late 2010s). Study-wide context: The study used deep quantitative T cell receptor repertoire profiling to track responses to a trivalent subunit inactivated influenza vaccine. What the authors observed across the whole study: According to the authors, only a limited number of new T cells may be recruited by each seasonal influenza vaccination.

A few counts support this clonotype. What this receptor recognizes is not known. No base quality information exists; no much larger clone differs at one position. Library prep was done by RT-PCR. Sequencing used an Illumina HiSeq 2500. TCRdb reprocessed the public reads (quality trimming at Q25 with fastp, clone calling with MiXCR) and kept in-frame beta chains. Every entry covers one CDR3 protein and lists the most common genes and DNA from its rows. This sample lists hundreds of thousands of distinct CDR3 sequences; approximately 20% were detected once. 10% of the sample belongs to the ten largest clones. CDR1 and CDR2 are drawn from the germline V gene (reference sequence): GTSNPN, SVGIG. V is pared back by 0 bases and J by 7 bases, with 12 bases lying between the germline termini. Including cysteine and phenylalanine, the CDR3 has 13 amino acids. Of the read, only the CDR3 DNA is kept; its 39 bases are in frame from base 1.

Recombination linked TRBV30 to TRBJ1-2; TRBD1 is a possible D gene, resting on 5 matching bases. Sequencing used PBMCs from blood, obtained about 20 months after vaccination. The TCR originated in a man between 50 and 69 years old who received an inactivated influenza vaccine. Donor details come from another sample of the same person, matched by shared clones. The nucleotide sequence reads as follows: TGTGCCTGGAGTGTTAGGGACTGGGGTGGCTACACCTTC. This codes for CAWSVRDWGGYTF.